This T cell receptor (beta chain) originates from a study of CXCR3-negative and CXCR3-positive naive CD8 T cells. Findings of the study overall: Most assays used freshly isolated PBMCs, as cryopreservation partially reduced CXCR3. Comparison of naive cells showed more hydrophobic TRB CDR3s in CXCR3-positive than in CXCR3-negative naive cells. Memory CD8+ cells showed much lower diversity, while both naive subsets displayed comparably high diversity. With respect to TRBV-TRBJ usage, naive CXCR3-negative and CXCR3-positive cells were similar; memory differed.

UMI-labeled 5' RACE TRB cDNA libraries were prepared from the cells. TCRdb reworked the 5' RACE reads into one entry per CDR3 protein, no DNA. The sample has 100,000 to 150,000 distinct CDR3 sequences. Turning to this clonotype: Its matching antigen is unknown.

The TCR comes from a human donor in good health. Some clones in this sample may be carry-over from other donors' samples. Sequencing was carried out using naive CXCR3- CD8+ T cells from blood. This sample's subset: CD45RO-CCR7+CD27+CD95- naive CD8+ T cells lacking CXCR3 (TNR3-).

The CDR3: CASSDNRQNTEAFF. The rearrangement joins TRBV10-1 to TRBJ1-1. The germline gives CDR1 WNHNN, CDR2 SYGVQD (reference sequence). This CDR3 region has 14 residues.